A selection of T cell receptor beta chains follows, all from one sample in a study of vaccination effects on CD4 cells after COVID-19. Antigens of these TCRs are unknown. Clones were read by immunoSEQ multiplex PCR, and TCRdb kept only the in-frame ones, dropping some. The sample consists of around 60,000 clones, around 78% of them appearing once. The sample here was CD4+ T cells from PBMCs cultured with HCoV-229E spike peptides, taken after COVID-19 vaccination. The receptor source for this set is a human donor who received a COVID-19 vaccine. The CDR3 runs from the conserved cysteine through the conserved F or W. A D gene is named only where the DNA matches it firmly. Where a row states a size, it is once, few, many or the class of an expanded clone; other rows omit it.

cdr3_nt cdr3_aa v_call d_call j_call clone_size
TGCGCCAGCAGCTTGCAGAGGGGAACCACCGGGGAGCTGTTTTTT CASSLQRGTTGELFF TRBV5-1 NA TRBJ2-2 NA
TGTGCCTGGAGTCTAGGGACTTGGGGCACTGAAGCTTTCTTT CAWSLGTWGTEAFF TRBV30 NA TRBJ1-1 once
TGCGCCAGCAGCTTGGTAGTTTCGGAGACCCAGTACTTC CASSLVVSETQYF TRBV5-1 NA TRBJ2-5 once
TGTGCCAGCACAGACAGGGGGCAAAGCGGCTATGGCTACACCTTC CASTDRGQSGYGYTF TRBV6-5 TRBD1 TRBJ1-2 NA
TGTGCCAGCAGCCAAGGACAGCGGCGGACCCAGTACTTC CASSQGQRRTQYF TRBV3-1/TRBV3-2 NA TRBJ2-5 NA
TGCGCCAGCAGCTTCCGTGACGGAACATTAGCCAAAAACATTCAGTACTTC CASSFRDGTLAKNIQYF TRBV4-1 NA TRBJ2-4 NA
TGTGCCAGCAGCTCCTATCGGGAAGATACGCAGTATTTT CASSSYREDTQYF TRBV7-3 NA TRBJ2-3 NA
TGTGCCACCAGTCGGCAGGGTAGCACAGATACGCAGTATTTT CATSRQGSTDTQYF TRBV24-1 NA TRBJ2-3 once
TGTGCCAGCAGTTACTATTCGTCAGGGGTTCGGTCACCCCTCCACTTT CASSYYSSGVRSPLHF TRBV6-2/TRBV6-3 NA TRBJ1-6 NA
TGCAGCGTTGAAGAACCGGGACTAGTTACGCAGTATTTT CSVEEPGLVTQYF TRBV29-1 TRBD2 TRBJ2-3 NA
TGTGCCAGCAGCATAGGTCGGGGGTCTGGAAACACCATATATTTT CASSIGRGSGNTIYF TRBV5-4 NA TRBJ1-3 NA
TGTGCCAGCAGCCTAGATGGGAATTCACCCCTCCACTTT CASSLDGNSPLHF TRBV6-2/TRBV6-3 NA TRBJ1-6 few
TGTGCCAGCAGTGTAGCGTCGAACACTGAAGCTTTCTTT CASSVASNTEAFF TRBV2 NA TRBJ1-1 few
TGTGCCAGCAGCTTAGCGGCGGCGGGGACGAGGGGGAATGAGCAGTTCTTC CASSLAAAGTRGNEQFF TRBV7-2 NA TRBJ2-1 once
TGTGCCAGCAGCTTCCGACAGGGGGCTCGGGGAAACACCATATATTTT CASSFRQGARGNTIYF TRBV5-6 TRBD1 TRBJ1-3 NA
TGTGCCAGCAGCTTAGGCACGGGGGCGCGAGAGACCCAGTACTTC CASSLGTGARETQYF TRBV7-2 NA TRBJ2-5 NA
TGCAGCGTCGACAACAACCGACTAGCGGGGGGGCAGAGGGAGCAGTTCTTC CSVDNNRLAGGQREQFF TRBV29-1 TRBD2 TRBJ2-1 NA
TGCGCCAGCAGCCAAGATTTTGCGGCAACTAATGAAAAACTGTTTTTT CASSQDFAATNEKLFF TRBV4-1 NA TRBJ1-4 few
TGCGCCAGCAGCCTGGACAGGGCAGGGGGTGGCTACACCTTC CASSLDRAGGGYTF TRBV5-1 TRBD1 TRBJ1-2 few
TGCGCCAGCAGCCGGCAGACAGGGACTGGAAACACCATATATTTT CASSRQTGTGNTIYF TRBV4-3 TRBD1 TRBJ1-3 NA
TGCGCCAGCAGCTTGCAGGGACAGGGGGCGGGCACTGAAGCTTTCTTT CASSLQGQGAGTEAFF TRBV5-1 TRBD1 TRBJ1-1 NA
TGTGCCAGCAGTGAGTTCTGGGATCAGCCCCAGCATTTT CASSEFWDQPQHF TRBV6-1 NA TRBJ1-5 NA
TGTGCCAGCACTCCACCCTTCGGGCCGGAACAAGAGACCCAGTACTTC CASTPPFGPEQETQYF TRBV28 NA TRBJ2-5 NA
TGTGCCAGCAGCTTTAGCGGGGCCGCGCGCGAGACCCAGTACTTC CASSFSGAARETQYF TRBV7-9 TRBD2 TRBJ2-5 NA
TGCGCCAGCAGTGAAAGGTCTTGGGGCACAGATACGCAGTATTTT CASSERSWGTDTQYF TRBV10-2 NA TRBJ2-3 NA
TGTGCCAGCAGCTTCTTCGCAGAAAATCAGCCCCAGCATTTT CASSFFAENQPQHF TRBV7-2 NA TRBJ1-5 once
TGTGCCAGCAGCTCGCACTCAAGGAACACTGAAGCTTTCTTT CASSSHSRNTEAFF TRBV3-1/TRBV3-2 NA TRBJ1-1 once
TGTGCCAGCAGTGGTTTCCGCATGCTAACTAATGAAAAACTGTTTTTT CASSGFRMLTNEKLFF TRBV2 NA TRBJ1-4 NA
TGTGCCAGCAGTGAAAGAGGAGCTGGGGTTAGCAATTCACCCCTCCACTTT CASSERGAGVSNSPLHF TRBV6-1 NA TRBJ1-6 few
TGCGCCAGCAGCTTGAACCGGGACAGGGACTATGGCTACACCTTC CASSLNRDRDYGYTF TRBV5-1 TRBD1 TRBJ1-2 NA
TGTGCCAGCAGTTCCCCGTGGGGCACCCAAGAGGGGGAGACCCAGTACTTC CASSSPWGTQEGETQYF TRBV28 NA TRBJ2-5 NA
TGTGCCAGCAGCGATTACCGGGGGGGTACAGATACGCAGTATTTT CASSDYRGGTDTQYF TRBV2 TRBD2 TRBJ2-3 NA
TGTGCCAGCAGCCGGACGAAGGACCGCACAGATACGCAGTATTTT CASSRTKDRTDTQYF TRBV4-2 NA TRBJ2-3 once
TGTGCCACAAAAACAGGGGATAAGGGGAACAATCAGCCCCAGCATTTT CATKTGDKGNNQPQHF TRBV19 TRBD1 TRBJ1-5 NA
TGTGCCAGCAGCGTTTTAGGGACGGCGAACACCGGGGAGCTGTTTTTT CASSVLGTANTGELFF TRBV9 NA TRBJ2-2 few
TGTGCCAGCAGCTTAGCGGCCGGTTCTGGTGAGGGTTGGACCTACTATGGCTACACCTTC CASSLAAGSGEGWTYYGYTF TRBV7-8 NA TRBJ1-2 NA
TGTGCCAGCAGCCCGAGACAGGCTGCGAACACCGGGGAGCTGTTTTTT CASSPRQAANTGELFF TRBV7-3 NA TRBJ2-2 once
TGTGCCAGCAGCTTAGTCGGGGGTAACTATGGCTACACCTTC CASSLVGGNYGYTF TRBV7-2 NA TRBJ1-2 NA
TGTGCCTGGAGGGGGAGGTTGGGAGACAGGGCAATCCATGAGCAGTTCTTC CAWRGRLGDRAIHEQFF TRBV30 NA TRBJ2-1 NA
TGTGCCAGCAGCCCGACGGTAGCGGCGCGCTATGGCTACACCTTC CASSPTVAARYGYTF TRBV9 NA TRBJ1-2 few
TGTGCCAGCAGTTATAGCGGGGGGGCCAGTAATGAGCAGTTCTTC CASSYSGGASNEQFF TRBV9 TRBD2 TRBJ2-1 NA
TGTGCCAGTAGTTTTCTGGACAGGGCAGAGGGCTACACCTTC CASSFLDRAEGYTF TRBV19 TRBD1 TRBJ1-2 NA
TGTGCCAGCAGCCCGAGGGGGGTTAGCGGGGGATCCACAGATACGCAGTATTTT CASSPRGVSGGSTDTQYF TRBV3-1/TRBV3-2 TRBD2 TRBJ2-3 NA
TGCGCCAGCAGCCAGGGGGGACCCGGGGAGCCTGAAGCTTTCTTT CASSQGGPGEPEAFF TRBV5-1 TRBD1 TRBJ1-1 NA
TGTGCCAGCAAGGGGCCCGGGCAGAACTATGGCTACACCTTC CASKGPGQNYGYTF TRBV6-5 NA TRBJ1-2 NA
TGTGCCAGCAGTAAGGGCCACTATGGCTACACCTTC CASSKGHYGYTF TRBV12-3/TRBV12-4 NA TRBJ1-2 NA
TGTGCCAGCAGCTTAATTGCGAACACTGAAGCTTTCTTT CASSLIANTEAFF TRBV7-3 NA TRBJ1-1 few
TGCGCCAGCAGGGCAGTCGGCCAGGGTTCGTCAGGGGAGCAGTTCTTC CASRAVGQGSSGEQFF TRBV5-1 NA TRBJ2-1 NA
TGTGCCAGCAGTTATCGGTCCGGGATCGGCACTGAAGCTTTCTTT CASSYRSGIGTEAFF TRBV6-2/TRBV6-3 NA TRBJ1-1 NA
TGTGCCAGTAGTAAACATGTGAGAGAGACCCAGTACTTC CASSKHVRETQYF TRBV19 NA TRBJ2-5 NA
TGTGCCAGCAGCCCCCAGACAGGGGGCGCAGATACGCAGTATTTT CASSPQTGGADTQYF TRBV7-3 TRBD1 TRBJ2-3 NA
TGCGCCAGCAGCAAGAGGATCCCCGAGGGGCCAAGTAATGAAAAACTGTTTTTT CASSKRIPEGPSNEKLFF TRBV4-1 NA TRBJ1-4 NA
TGTGCCAGTAGTACCCTTGACGGCTATGGCTACACCTTC CASSTLDGYGYTF TRBV19 NA TRBJ1-2 NA
TGTGCCAGCAGCGTAATACCCACCGGGTCGCAAGAGACCCAGTACTTC CASSVIPTGSQETQYF TRBV9 NA TRBJ2-5 NA